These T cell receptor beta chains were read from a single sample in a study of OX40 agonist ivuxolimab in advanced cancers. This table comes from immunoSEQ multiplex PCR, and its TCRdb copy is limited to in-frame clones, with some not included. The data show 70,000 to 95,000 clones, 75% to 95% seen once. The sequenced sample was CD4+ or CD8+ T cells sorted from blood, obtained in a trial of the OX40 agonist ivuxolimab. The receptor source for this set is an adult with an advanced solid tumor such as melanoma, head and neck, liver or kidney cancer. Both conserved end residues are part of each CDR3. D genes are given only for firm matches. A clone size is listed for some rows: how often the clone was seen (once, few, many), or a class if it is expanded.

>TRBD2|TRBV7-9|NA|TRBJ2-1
CASSLGLAGVNEQFF
TGTGCCAGCAGCCTGGGACTAGCGGGGGTCAATGAGCAGTTCTTC
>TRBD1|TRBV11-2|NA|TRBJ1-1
CASSLATGAQNTEAFF
TGTGCCAGCAGCTTAGCGACAGGGGCCCAGAACACTGAAGCTTTCTTT
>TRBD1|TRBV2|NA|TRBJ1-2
CASSGQGFPGYTF
TGTGCCAGCAGCGGACAGGGGTTCCCTGGCTACACCTTC
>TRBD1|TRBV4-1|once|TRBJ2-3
CASSQPGQRNPYTQYF
TGCGCCAGCAGCCAGCCGGGACAGCGCAACCCGTATACGCAGTATTTT
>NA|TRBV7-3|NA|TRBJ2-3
CASSSRDGTDTQYF
TGTGCCAGCAGCTCCCGGGACGGCACAGATACGCAGTATTTT
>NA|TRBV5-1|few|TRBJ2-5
CASRMSTNRNLQETQYF
TGCGCCAGCAGAATGTCGACTAACAGGAATCTACAAGAGACCCAGTACTTC
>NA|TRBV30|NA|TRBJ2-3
CAWSEGPRRTDTQYF
TGTGCCTGGAGTGAAGGACCTAGGCGAACAGATACGCAGTATTTT
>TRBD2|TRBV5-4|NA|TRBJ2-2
CASSAGTSGNANTGELFF
TGTGCCAGCAGCGCCGGGACTAGCGGGAATGCGAACACCGGGGAGCTGTTTTTT
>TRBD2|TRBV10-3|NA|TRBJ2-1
CAINGAGRAYNEQFF
TGTGCCATCAATGGAGCGGGGAGGGCGTACAATGAGCAGTTCTTC
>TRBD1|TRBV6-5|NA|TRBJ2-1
CASSKDRGQDEQFF
TGTGCCAGCAGTAAGGACAGGGGGCAGGATGAGCAGTTCTTC
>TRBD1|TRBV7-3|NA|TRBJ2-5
CASSPSPGTGHQETQYF
TGTGCCAGCAGCCCAAGCCCAGGGACAGGGCACCAAGAGACCCAGTACTTC
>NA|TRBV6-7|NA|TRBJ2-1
CASSYPEGGSYNEQFF
TGTGCCAGCAGTTACCCGGAGGGGGGCTCCTACAATGAGCAGTTCTTC
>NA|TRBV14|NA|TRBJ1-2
CASSQGNYGYTF
TGTGCCAGCAGCCAAGGGAACTATGGCTACACCTTC
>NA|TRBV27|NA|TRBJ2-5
CASSLGIAATKTQYF
TGTGCCAGCAGTTTAGGAATAGCGGCCACCAAAACCCAGTACTTC
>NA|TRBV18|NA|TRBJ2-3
CASSPPETDTQYF
TGTGCCAGCTCACCACCAGAAACGGATACGCAGTATTTT
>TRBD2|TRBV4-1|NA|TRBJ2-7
CASSQGLAGIYEQYF
TGCGCCAGCAGCCAAGGGCTAGCGGGCATCTACGAGCAGTACTTC
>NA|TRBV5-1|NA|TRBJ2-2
CASSLYTTNTGELFF
TGCGCCAGCAGCTTGTACACCACGAACACCGGGGAGCTGTTTTTT
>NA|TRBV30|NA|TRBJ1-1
CAWSTGRWTEAFF
TGTGCCTGGTCTACAGGGCGGTGGACTGAAGCTTTCTTT
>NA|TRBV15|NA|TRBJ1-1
CATSRDRHDRLF
TGTGCCACCAGCAGAGATCGCCACGACAGACTCTTT
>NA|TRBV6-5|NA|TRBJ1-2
CASSYHQTNYGYTF
TGTGCCAGCAGTTACCACCAGACTAACTATGGCTACACCTTC
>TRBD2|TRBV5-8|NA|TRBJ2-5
CASSRPGLARKETQYF
TGTGCCAGCAGCCGGCCGGGACTAGCGAGGAAAGAGACCCAGTACTTC
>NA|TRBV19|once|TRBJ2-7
CASSPTGSSYEQYF
TGTGCCAGTAGTCCTACAGGGAGCTCCTACGAGCAGTACTTC
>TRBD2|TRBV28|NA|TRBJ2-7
CASSFGTSGRASGF
TGTGCCAGCAGTTTTGGGACTAGCGGGAGGGCCTCAGGCTTC
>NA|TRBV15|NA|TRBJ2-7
CATSRDPGRGLTYEQYF
TGTGCCACCAGCAGAGATCCCGGCAGGGGACTAACCTACGAGCAGTACTTC
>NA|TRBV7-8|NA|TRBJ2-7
CASSLSDAYYEQYF
TGTGCCAGCAGCTTATCCGACGCCTACTACGAGCAGTACTTC
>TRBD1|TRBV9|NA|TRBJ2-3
CASSVGQGVTDTQYF
TGTGCCAGCAGCGTAGGACAGGGGGTCACAGATACGCAGTATTTT
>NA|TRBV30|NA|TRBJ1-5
CAWSPPGPSNQPQHF
TGTGCCTGGAGTCCTCCGGGGCCCAGCAATCAGCCCCAGCATTTT
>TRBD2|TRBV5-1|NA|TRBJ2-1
CASSYTSGSDNEQFF
TGCGCCAGCAGCTATACTAGCGGGAGCGACAATGAGCAGTTCTTC
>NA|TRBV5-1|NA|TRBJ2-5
CASSLGWDRGPTASGRGETQYF
TGCGCCAGCAGCTTGGGATGGGACAGGGGGCCAACCGCTAGCGGGAGGGGAGAGACCCAGTACTTC
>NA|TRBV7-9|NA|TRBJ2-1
CASTHNRAPNNEQFF
TGTGCCAGCACCCATAACAGGGCTCCTAACAATGAGCAGTTCTTC
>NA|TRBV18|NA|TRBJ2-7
CASSPSELFSYEQYF
TGTGCCAGCTCCCCTTCGGAACTTTTCTCCTACGAGCAGTACTTC
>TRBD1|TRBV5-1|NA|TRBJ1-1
CASSSTGGNTEAFF
TGCGCCAGCAGCTCGACAGGGGGGAACACTGAAGCTTTCTTT
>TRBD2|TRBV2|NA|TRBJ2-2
CASTLGSGSAGELFF
TGTGCCAGCACCCTTGGCAGCGGGAGTGCCGGGGAGCTGTTTTTT
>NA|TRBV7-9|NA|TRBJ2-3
CASSLGLRDTQYF
TGTGCCAGCAGCTTAGGGCTCCGGGATACGCAGTATTTT
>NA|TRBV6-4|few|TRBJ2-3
CASSRTETSTDTQYF
TGTGCCAGCAGTAGGACGGAAACTAGCACAGATACGCAGTATTTT
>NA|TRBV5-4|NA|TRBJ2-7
CASSLPPGYEQYF
TGTGCCAGCAGCTTGCCACCCGGATACGAGCAGTACTTC
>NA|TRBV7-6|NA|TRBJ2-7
CASSSRDTDEQYF
TGTGCCAGCAGCTCCCGGGACACCGACGAGCAGTACTTC
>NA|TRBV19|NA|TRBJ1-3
CASSIGQQPGNTIYF
TGTGCCAGTAGTATAGGACAGCAGCCTGGAAACACCATATATTTT
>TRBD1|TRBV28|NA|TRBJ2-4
CASRPNPGGEANIQYF
TGTGCCAGCAGACCTAATCCAGGGGGCGAGGCAAACATTCAGTACTTC
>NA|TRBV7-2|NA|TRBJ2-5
CASSFLTREETQYF
TGTGCCAGCAGCTTCCTGACTAGGGAAGAGACCCAGTACTTC
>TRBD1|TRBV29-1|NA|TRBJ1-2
CSVSGTVYGYTF
TGCAGCGTTTCCGGGACAGTCTATGGCTACACCTTC
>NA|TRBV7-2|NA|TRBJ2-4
CASSPSTRRLGNIQYF
TGTGCCAGCAGCCCCTCGACCCGGAGGTTGGGAAACATTCAGTACTTC
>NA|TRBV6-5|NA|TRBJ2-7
CASSRDGEHYEQYF
TGTGCCAGCAGCCGGGATGGGGAGCACTACGAGCAGTACTTC
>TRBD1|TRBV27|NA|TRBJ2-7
CASSLRSTTGVHEQYF
TGTGCCAGCAGTTTAAGGTCTACAACAGGGGTCCACGAGCAGTACTTC
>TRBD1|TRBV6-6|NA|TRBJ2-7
CASSYSGSRGRDEQYF
TGTGCCAGCAGTTACTCGGGCTCCAGGGGGCGCGACGAGCAGTACTTC
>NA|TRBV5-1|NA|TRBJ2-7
CASSLAESNEQYF
TGCGCCAGCAGCTTGGCCGAGAGCAACGAGCAGTACTTC